The rows below give T cell receptor beta chains drawn from one sample of a study of T-cell memory formation after mild COVID-19. TCRdb analysed the 5' RACE reads with MiXCR anew, one entry per CDR3 protein. The sample lists over 500,000 distinct CDR3 sequences, around 16% occurring once. Material for sequencing was PBMCs or a T cell subset sorted from them (not recorded which). These TCRs come from an adult woman who had mild COVID-19 (a few samples of this study predate the infection). Cell type and time point are not known. Both conserved end residues are part of each CDR3. D genes are given only for firm matches. Some rows mark clone size as missing; the rest say once, few, many or name a class of expanded clone.

d_call j_call cdr3_length v_call clone_size cdr3_nt cdr3_aa
NA TRBJ2-7 13 TRBV18 few TGTGCCAGCTCACCCGATGACTCCTACGAGCAGTACTTC CASSPDDSYEQYF
TRBD1 TRBJ1-5 14 TRBV2 NA TGTGCCAGCAGGGCCGGGACAGCCAATCAGCCCCAGCATTTT CASRAGTANQPQHF
NA TRBJ1-1 13 TRBV7-9 NA TGTGCCAGCGGAGGGGTTCTTAACACTGAAGCTTTCTTT CASGGVLNTEAFF
NA TRBJ1-3 16 TRBV5-6 NA TGTGCCAGCAGCTTGGTATTGGGGGTCTCGGGAAACACCATATATTTT CASSLVLGVSGNTIYF
TRBD2 TRBJ2-5 16 TRBV7-3 NA TGTGCCAGCAGCTTAATCGGCGGGAGGGGGTTGGAGACCCAGTACTTC CASSLIGGRGLETQYF
NA TRBJ2-7 15 TRBV9 few TGTGCCAGCAGCCTCACGACAGGATCGACCTACGAGCAGTACTTC CASSLTTGSTYEQYF
TRBD2 TRBJ2-5 16 TRBV10-3 few TGTGCCATCAGTGAGTCTGATAGCGGGTCCCTCGGGACCCAGTACTTC CAISESDSGSLGTQYF
TRBD1 TRBJ2-7 14 TRBV19 NA TGTGCCAGTAGCCCGGCTGGGACAGGTTACGAGCAGTACTTC CASSPAGTGYEQYF
NA TRBJ2-1 17 TRBV11-2 NA TGTGCCAGCAGCTTAGTTCGCCCGGTTGGGAGCAGCGCTGAGCAGTTCTTC CASSLVRPVGSSAEQFF
TRBD1 TRBJ1-2 14 TRBV5-1 many TGCGCCAGCAGCTCACCCGACAGGGACTATGGCTACACCTTC CASSSPDRDYGYTF
TRBD2 TRBJ2-4 15 TRBV19 NA TGTGCCAGTAGTAAACGGACTAGCAGCAAAAACATTCAGTACTTC CASSKRTSSKNIQYF
TRBD2 TRBJ2-1 19 TRBV20-1 few TGCAGTGCTAGAGACCAGGCACTAGCGGGAGCCCTGTCCTACAATGAGCAGTTCTTC CSARDQALAGALSYNEQFF
NA TRBJ2-1 13 TRBV30 few TGTGCCTGGGAGCTAGGGGTATACAATGAGCAGTTCTTC CAWELGVYNEQFF
TRBD1 TRBJ1-2 15 TRBV6-6 NA TGTGCCAGCAGCAAATACACGGGACAGTCCTTCAGCTACACCTTC CASSKYTGQSFSYTF
TRBD2 TRBJ2-5 13 TRBV20-1 few TGCAGTGCTAGTCGGACTAGCATGGAGACCCAGTACTTC CSASRTSMETQYF
NA TRBJ1-2 14 TRBV24-1 few TGTGCCACCAGTGATGGGGACTGGAGCTATGGCTACACCTTC CATSDGDWSYGYTF
TRBD2 TRBJ2-3 19 TRBV5-1 many TGCGCCAGCAGCTTGGAACTAGCGGGGGTCCGGGGTCCCACAGATACGCAGTATTTT CASSLELAGVRGPTDTQYF
TRBD2 TRBJ2-7 19 TRBV4-3 NA TGCGCCAGCAGCCAGTTCGGGACTAGCGGGACCCCTGGGAACTACGAGCAGTACTTC CASSQFGTSGTPGNYEQYF